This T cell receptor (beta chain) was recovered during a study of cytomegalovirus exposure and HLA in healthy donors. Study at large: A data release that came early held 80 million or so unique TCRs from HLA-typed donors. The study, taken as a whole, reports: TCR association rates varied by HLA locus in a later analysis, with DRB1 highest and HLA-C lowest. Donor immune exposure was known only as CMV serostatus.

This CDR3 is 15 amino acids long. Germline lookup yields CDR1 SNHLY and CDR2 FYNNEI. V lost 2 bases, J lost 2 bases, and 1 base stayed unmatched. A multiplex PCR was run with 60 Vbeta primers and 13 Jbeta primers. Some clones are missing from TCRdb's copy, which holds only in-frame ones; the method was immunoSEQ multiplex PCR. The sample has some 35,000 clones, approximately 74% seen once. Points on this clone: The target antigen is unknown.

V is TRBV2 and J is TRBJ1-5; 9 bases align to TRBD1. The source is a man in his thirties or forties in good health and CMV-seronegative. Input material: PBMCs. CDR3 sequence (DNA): TGTGCCAGCAGTGAACGGGACAGGGGCAATCAGCCCCAGCATTTT. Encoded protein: CASSERDRGNQPQHF.